One TCR beta chain is described in this entry. This CDR3 spans 15 amino acids. CDR1 is LGHNA, CDR2 YNFKEQ, per germline. V was pared by 4 bases and J by 3 bases, with 15 bases between. The protocol was immunoSEQ multiplex PCR, while the TCRdb copy is restricted to in-frame clones and leaves out a portion. The table shows 40,000 to 55,000 clones, with about four fifths occurring only once. This entry is derived from a study of T cells in localized non-small cell lung cancer. V usage is TRBV4-2 and J usage is TRBJ2-5; D ambiguous. This receptor was obtained from a man aged 40-75 years with stage III lung adenocarcinoma. The sequences come from peripheral blood mononuclear cells, collected before any cancer treatment. CDR3 loop: CASSPILGSEETQYF. CDR3 bases: TGTGCCAGCAGCCCGATCCTAGGCTCGGAAGAGACCCAGTACTTC.